This T cell receptor beta chain is drawn from a study of cytomegalovirus exposure and HLA in healthy donors. Study results and limitations: A reported reduction in N-insertions relative to the roughly 700-donor mean was seen in an Asian-associated ancestry cluster in a later analysis. The study labeled about 160 TCR beta chains cytomegalovirus-associated.

The CDR3 loop spans 16 amino acids. V dropped 5 bases and J dropped 9; count of bases not matched to a gene: 12. The germline V gene has CDR1 SGHVS and CDR2 FQNEAQ. PCR was performed using 60 Vbeta and 13 Jbeta primers. Measured with immunoSEQ multiplex PCR; TCRdb has only the in-frame clones, and not every one. The sample has 170,000 or so clones, 65% to 80% seen once. Points on this clone: Its antigen remains unidentified.

This receptor was identified in a woman younger than 45 in good health and CMV-seronegative. Material for sequencing was PBMCs. V gene TRBV7-8 combines with J gene TRBJ1-6; 8 bases are shared with TRBD1. DNA of the CDR3: TGTGCCAGCAGCAAAGAACCGGGGACAGGCCTTTCACCCCTCCACTTT. Amino acid sequence: CASSKEPGTGLSPLHF.